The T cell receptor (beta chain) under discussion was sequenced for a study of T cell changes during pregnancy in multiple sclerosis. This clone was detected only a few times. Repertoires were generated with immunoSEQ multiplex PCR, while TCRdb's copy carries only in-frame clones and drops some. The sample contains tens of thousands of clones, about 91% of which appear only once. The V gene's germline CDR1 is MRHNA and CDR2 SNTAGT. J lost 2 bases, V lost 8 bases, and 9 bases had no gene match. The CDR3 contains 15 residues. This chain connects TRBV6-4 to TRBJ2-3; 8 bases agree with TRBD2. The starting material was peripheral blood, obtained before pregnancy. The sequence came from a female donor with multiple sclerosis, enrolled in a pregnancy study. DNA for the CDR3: TGTGCCAGCCACTCCACGGGGGGGCCCACAGATACGCAGTATTTT. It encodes CASHSTGGPTDTQYF.